This entry features one T cell receptor (beta chain) sequence. This table comes from immunoSEQ multiplex PCR, and its TCRdb copy is limited to in-frame clones, with some not included. The data show around 51,000 clones, 80% to 90% seen once. This entry is derived from a study of OX40 agonist ivuxolimab in advanced cancers. V shed 1 base and J shed 1 base, with 11 bases lying between them. This CDR3 spans 15 amino acids. Germline assignment: CDR1 SGHAT and CDR2 FQNNGV. The chain links TRBV11-2 to TRBJ2-7; the D gene is possibly TRBD2 (5 bases). The material was CD4+ or CD8+ T cells sorted from blood, obtained in a trial of the OX40 agonist ivuxolimab. The receptor was isolated from an adult with an advanced solid tumor such as melanoma, head and neck, liver or kidney cancer. CDR3 in amino acids: CASSLAAGPSYEQYF. The CDR3, as DNA: TGTGCCAGCAGCTTAGCGGCGGGCCCATCCTACGAGCAGTACTTC.